A selection of T cell receptor beta chains follows, all from one sample in a study of shared clonotypes between healthy human individuals. Repertoires were generated with immunoSEQ multiplex PCR, while TCRdb's copy carries only in-frame clones and drops some. The sample contains roughly 1 million clones, 75% of which appear only once. Sample: memory CD4+ T cells sorted from blood. These receptor sequences come from a young man in good health. The CDR3 runs from the conserved cysteine through the conserved F or W. The D gene is left open where the match is weak. Only part of the rows carry a size: once, few, many, or a class if the clone is expanded.

abundance	v_gene	j_gene	d_gene	CDR3aa	CDR3nt
few	TRBV9	TRBJ2-7	TRBD2	CASSGGLAASYEQYF	TGTGCCAGCAGCGGAGGACTAGCGGCATCCTACGAGCAGTACTTC
many	TRBV5-1	TRBJ2-5	TRBD2	CASSSRTSGSSETQYF	TGCGCCAGCAGCAGTCGGACTAGCGGGAGTTCGGAGACCCAGTACTTC
NA	TRBV9	TRBJ2-3	NA	CASSVDPAAGTDTQYF	TGTGCCAGCAGCGTAGATCCAGCGGCCGGCACAGATACGCAGTATTTT
NA	TRBV7-8	TRBJ2-7	TRBD2	CASSLAEAGGHEQYF	TGTGCCAGCAGCTTAGCGGAGGCGGGGGGGCACGAGCAGTACTTC
NA	TRBV7-9	TRBJ2-1	NA	CASSHNEQFF	TGTGCCAGTTCTCACAATGAGCAGTTCTTC
NA	TRBV6-5	TRBJ2-7	NA	CASSRGGYEQYF	TGTGCCAGCAGTCGAGGAGGGTACGAGCAGTACTTC
NA	TRBV11-2	TRBJ2-1	NA	CASSLFQTSREQFF	TGTGCCAGCAGCTTATTCCAGACCTCCCGTGAGCAGTTCTTC
NA	TRBV7-7	TRBJ2-7	TRBD1	CASSSGQGAAYEQYF	TGTGCTAGCAGCTCGGGACAGGGGGCAGCCTACGAGCAGTACTTC
NA	TRBV19	TRBJ2-1	TRBD2	CASSILAGGPYEQFF	TGTGCCAGTAGTATCCTAGCGGGGGGGCCCTATGAGCAGTTCTTC
NA	TRBV6-5	TRBJ2-7	TRBD1	CASSYAGTGREQYF	TGTGCCAGCAGTTACGCCGGGACAGGGCGGGAGCAGTACTTC
NA	TRBV5-4	TRBJ2-7	TRBD2	CASSLVGGGYEQYF	TGTGCCAGCAGCTTGGTCGGCGGGGGGTACGAGCAGTACTTC
many	TRBV27	TRBJ2-5	TRBD1	CASSTGQGSRETQYF	TGTGCCAGCAGCACCGGACAGGGGAGTCGAGAGACCCAGTACTTC
NA	TRBV9	TRBJ2-3	TRBD1	CASSPRQGTTDTQYF	TGTGCCAGCAGCCCCAGACAGGGAACCACAGATACGCAGTATTTT
many	TRBV27	TRBJ2-4	TRBD1	CASTIRGQGSLLAKNIQYF	TGTGCCAGCACTATTAGGGGACAGGGTTCGCTTCTAGCCAAAAACATTCAGTACTTC
NA	TRBV15	TRBJ2-3	TRBD2	CATSRDTGGPYTQYF	TGTGCCACCAGCAGAGATACGGGAGGGCCTTATACGCAGTATTTT
NA	TRBV9	TRBJ1-2	TRBD1	CASSEGEGTGRHYGYTF	TGTGCCAGCAGCGAGGGGGAGGGGACAGGGCGACACTATGGCTACACCTTC
NA	TRBV7-9	TRBJ1-5	NA	CASSQDNQPQHF	TGTGCCAGCAGCCAGGACAATCAGCCCCAGCATTTT
few	TRBV19	TRBJ1-6	NA	CASSIGGSSVSYNSPLHF	TGTGCCAGTAGTATCGGTGGGTCGAGCGTATCCTATAATTCACCCCTCCACTTT
NA	TRBV9	TRBJ2-1	NA	CASSVLEHSEQFF	TGTGCCAGCAGCGTATTGGAGCATAGTGAGCAGTTCTTC
few	TRBV7-2	TRBJ2-1	TRBD2	CASSFSRSSGASSYNEQFF	TGTGCCAGCAGCTTTAGTAGGTCTAGCGGAGCGAGCTCCTACAATGAGCAGTTCTTC
NA	TRBV5-4	TRBJ2-2	TRBD1	CASSDGQVANTGELFF	TGTGCCAGCAGCGATGGACAGGTCGCGAACACCGGGGAGCTGTTTTTT
few	TRBV7-2	TRBJ2-5	TRBD2	CASSSGLAGETQYF	TGTGCCAGCAGCTCCGGACTAGCGGGAGAGACCCAGTACTTC
few	TRBV5-1	TRBJ2-3	TRBD1	CASSSGQGGRDTQYF	TGCGCCAGCAGCTCCGGACAGGGGGGACGAGATACGCAGTATTTT
NA	TRBV27	TRBJ2-3	NA	CASSSTGLRTDTQYF	TGTGCCAGCAGCTCTACAGGGTTGCGCACAGATACGCAGTATTTT
NA	TRBV6-5	TRBJ2-7	NA	CASSPDQGVRKQYF	TGTGCCAGCAGCCCTGACCAAGGCGTTCGGAAGCAGTACTTC
NA	TRBV9	TRBJ1-1	NA	CASSVDGGGTEAFF	TGTGCCAGCAGCGTAGACGGCGGGGGCACTGAAGCTTTCTTT
NA	TRBV2	TRBJ2-1	TRBD2	CASSEFPGLAGGQWEQFF	TGTGCCAGCAGTGAATTCCCCGGACTAGCGGGAGGTCAATGGGAGCAGTTCTTC
NA	TRBV4-3	TRBJ2-5	NA	CASSQNWGETQYF	TGCGCCAGCAGCCAAAATTGGGGAGAGACCCAGTACTTC
NA	TRBV5-1	TRBJ1-6	NA	CASSDNSPLHF	TGCGCCAGCAGTGATAATTCACCCCTCCACTTT
few	TRBV30	TRBJ1-6	NA	CAWSQGSSPLHF	TGTGCCTGGAGTCAGGGAAGTTCACCCCTCCACTTT
NA	TRBV11-2	TRBJ1-4	TRBD1	CASSRDRVTEKLFF	TGTGCCAGCAGCAGAGACAGGGTAACTGAAAAACTGTTTTTT
NA	TRBV9	TRBJ2-2	NA	CASSVRESALNPGELFF	TGTGCCAGCAGCGTGCGAGAATCTGCATTGAATCCCGGGGAGCTGTTTTTT
NA	TRBV2	TRBJ2-1	NA	CASSGGLAREQFF	TGTGCCAGCAGTGGGGGACTGGCGCGGGAGCAGTTCTTC
once	TRBV25-1	TRBJ2-1	NA	CASSEMGGSYNEQFF	TGTGCCAGCAGTGAAATGGGGGGCTCCTACAATGAGCAGTTCTTC
few	TRBV15	TRBJ2-7	TRBD2	CATKRGAGGSKGHYEQYF	TGTGCCACCAAGCGGGGAGCGGGGGGATCAAAGGGTCACTACGAGCAGTACTTC
NA	TRBV11-2	TRBJ2-5	NA	CASSINTGDQETQYF	TGTGCCAGCAGCATCAACACGGGGGACCAAGAGACCCAGTACTTC
NA	TRBV18	TRBJ1-5	NA	CASSPTGNGGQPQHF	TGTGCCAGCTCACCAACAGGGAATGGCGGGCAGCCCCAGCATTTT
NA	TRBV19	TRBJ2-2	NA	CASSAPGFVGTGELFF	TGTGCCAGTAGCGCTCCAGGGTTCGTAGGGACCGGGGAGCTGTTTTTT
many	TRBV7-2	TRBJ2-7	NA	CASGEPSYEQYF	TGTGCCAGCGGGGAGCCCTCCTACGAGCAGTACTTC
NA	TRBV18	TRBJ1-3	TRBD1	CASSPIRDRTTGNTIYF	TGTGCCAGCTCACCAATCCGGGACAGGACGACTGGAAACACCATATATTTT
NA	TRBV10-3	TRBJ2-3	NA	CATVDSGAADTQYF	TGTGCCACAGTCGATTCGGGAGCAGCAGATACGCAGTATTTT
NA	TRBV6-6	TRBJ1-2	NA	CASSPSEGELRGYTF	TGTGCCAGCAGCCCCTCGGAGGGTGAGTTGCGTGGCTACACCTTC
NA	TRBV5-3	TRBJ1-2	NA	CARREDSINYGYTF	TGTGCCAGAAGGGAAGACAGCATTAACTATGGCTACACCTTC
NA	TRBV7-2	TRBJ1-1	NA	CASSLVGTGNTEAFF	TGTGCCAGCAGCTTAGTGGGCACTGGGAACACTGAAGCTTTCTTT
NA	TRBV18	TRBJ2-7	NA	CASSPGSSYEQYF	TGTGCCAGCTCACCCGGAAGCTCCTACGAGCAGTACTTC
NA	TRBV5-1	TRBJ1-6	TRBD1	CASGRDSASSYNSPLHF	TGCGCCAGCGGACGGGACAGCGCCAGCTCCTATAATTCACCCCTCCACTTT
few	TRBV6-1	TRBJ2-3	NA	CASSTDSTDTQYF	TGTGCCAGCAGTACGGACAGCACAGATACGCAGTATTTT
NA	TRBV7-2	TRBJ2-2	NA	CASSLSRAGNTGELFF	TGTGCCAGCAGCTTAAGTCGCGCCGGGAACACCGGGGAGCTGTTTTTT
NA	TRBV23-1	TRBJ1-6	NA	CASSQSRNSPLHF	TGCGCCAGCAGTCAATCCCGGAATTCACCCCTCCACTTT
NA	TRBV30	TRBJ1-5	TRBD1	CAWSEDRGQPQHF	TGTGCCTGGAGTGAGGACAGGGGTCAGCCCCAGCATTTT
few	TRBV14	TRBJ1-4	TRBD1	CASSHWTGGTANEKLFF	TGTGCCAGCAGCCACTGGACAGGGGGCACGGCTAATGAAAAACTGTTTTTT
NA	TRBV2	TRBJ2-5	TRBD2	CASSDLGGFQETQYF	TGTGCCAGCAGTGATCTCGGGGGGTTCCAAGAGACCCAGTACTTC
NA	TRBV6-1	TRBJ2-3	NA	CASSPSFQGGGYF	TGTGCCAGCAGTCCCTCTTTCCAGGGTGGAGGGTATTTT
NA	TRBV6-4	TRBJ2-2	NA	CASSVLGTGELFF	TGTGCCAGCAGTGTGCTAGGGACCGGGGAGCTGTTTTTT
NA	TRBV18	TRBJ1-1	NA	CASSPLERGTEAFF	TGTGCCAGCTCACCTCTAGAGAGGGGCACTGAAGCTTTCTTT
NA	TRBV6-1	TRBJ2-1	NA	CATTAGVYNEQFF	TGTGCCACGACGGCAGGGGTCTACAATGAGCAGTTCTTC
few	TRBV19	TRBJ2-7	TRBD2	CASSHPPSGIYEQYF	TGTGCCAGTAGCCACCCCCCTAGCGGGATCTACGAGCAGTACTTC
NA	TRBV28	TRBJ2-7	TRBD1	CASSFRQGANEQYF	TGTGCCAGCAGTTTTAGGCAGGGGGCTAACGAGCAGTACTTC
NA	TRBV27	TRBJ1-1	TRBD1	CASKPTGRTEAFF	TGTGCCAGCAAACCGACAGGGAGGACTGAAGCTTTCTTT